Presented here are 26 T cell receptor beta chains from one specimen sequenced in a study of patients and donors after allogeneic stem cell transplantation. TCRdb re-derived calls from the RT-PCR reads in MiXCR, one entry per CDR3 protein. The repertoire has 400,000 to 500,000 distinct CDR3 sequences, roughly 16% of them found once; the top ten carry roughly 7%. The sample was blood, either unsorted or a sorted T cell fraction (not recorded which). The receptor source for this set is a human donor who was either an allogeneic HSCT recipient or a stem cell or donor lymphocyte infusion donor (not recorded which). It is not recorded whose cells these are; they may come from a transplant donor.

This clonotype was picked up a small number of times. This chain links TRBV20-1 with TRBJ1-1, with 8 nucleotides matching TRBD1. This CDR3 is 17 amino acids long. Germline assignment: CDR1 DFQATT and CDR2 SNEGSKA (reference sequence). V was clipped by 0 bases and J by 1 base; unmatched bases: 10. The CDR3 protein is CSARDNSRGLRNTEAFF. CDR3 DNA: TGCAGTGCTAGAGATAATTCCAGGGGGCTCCGGAACACTGAAGCTTTCTTT.

This clonotype showed up just a few times. The CDR3 DNA sequence: TGTGCCAGCAGCCCGGGGGGACTCCAGAGGACCCAGTACTTC. It yields the protein CASSPGGLQRTQYF. The V call is TRBV7-6, the J call TRBJ2-5; 7 bases map to TRBD2. The V segment lost 5 bases and the J segment 7 bases; nucleotides outside the gene matches: 10. The germline V gene encodes CDR1 SGHVS and CDR2 FNYEAQ. The CDR3 consists of 14 residues.

The chain uses TRBV7-9 and TRBJ2-2; D might be TRBD1 (7 bases). Trimming cost V 2 bases and J 5 bases, with 15 bases left between them. The CDR3 sequence is 16 residues long. CDR1 SEHNR and CDR2 FQNEAQ come from the germline V gene (reference sequence). CDR3 DNA sequence: TGTGCCAGCAGCTTACAATCCCAGGGGGGAACCGGGGAGCTGTTTTTT. It specifies CASSLQSQGGTGELFF.

The chain joins TRBV29-1 to TRBJ1-1; weak D call: TRBD1 (5 bases). CDR1 and CDR2 (germline): SQVTM, ANQGSEA. The germline V and J ends were trimmed by 2 bases and 5 bases, with 18 bases remaining between them. The CDR3 loop spans 15 amino acids. The CDR3: CSVELRGNLGTEAFF. CDR3 nucleotide sequence: TGCAGCGTTGAATTGAGGGGAAATCTGGGGACTGAAGCTTTCTTT.

This chain links TRBV18 with TRBJ2-7, with D tentatively TRBD1 or TRBD2 (7 bases each). The V gene lost 2 bases and the J gene lost 4 bases, with 15 bases spanning the gap. Germline V gene data show CDR1 as KGHSH and CDR2 as LQKENI. CDR3 size: 15 residues. The CDR3 region has the DNA TGTGCCAGCTCACCAACTACAGGGGAGGGATACGAGCAGTACTTC. It specifies CASSPTTGEGYEQYF. Using reference TRBV18 and TRBJ2-7 for the parts outside the CDR3, the full variable domain is NAGVMQNPRHLVRRRGQEARLRCSPMKGHSHVYWYRQLPEEGLKFMVYLQKENIIDESGMPKERFSAEFPKEGPSILRIQQVVRGDSAAYFCASSPTTGEGYEQYFGPGTRLTVT.

This clonotype was seen only a few times. The chain carries TRBV5-1 and TRBJ2-7, with D possibly matching TRBD1 (5 bases). The germline V gene encodes CDR1 SGHRS and CDR2 YFSETQ. There are 16 residues in the CDR3. V was pared by 0 bases and J by 5 bases, with 18 bases between. CDR3 residues: CASSLDGQWAIDEQYF. The DNA for the CDR3 is TGCGCCAGCAGCTTGGACGGACAATGGGCTATAGACGAGCAGTACTTC.

This clonotype was picked up many times. The rearrangement links TRBV29-1 to TRBJ1-1, with 9 bases that match TRBD1. Germline V gives CDR1 SQVTM, CDR2 ANQGSEA. V lost 7 bases, J lost 4 bases, and 4 bases stayed unmatched. The CDR3 runs to 12 residues. CDR3 in DNA: TGCAGCGCCATGGACAGGGGCACTGAAGCTTTCTTT. This translates into CSAMDRGTEAFF.

V usage is TRBV20-1 and J usage is TRBJ2-1; D may match TRBD1 or TRBD2 (6 bases each). The germline CDR1 and CDR2 sequences are DFQATT and SNEGSKA (reference sequence). The V gene lost 6 bases and the J gene lost 4 bases, with 19 bases spanning the gap. The CDR3 extends over 15 amino acids. The CDR3 DNA sequence: TGCAGTGCCGCGTCGACGGAGGGACATTACAATGAGCAGTTCTTC. Its translation: CSAASTEGHYNEQFF.

This clonotype was observed a few times. This chain joins TRBV27 and TRBJ2-1, with 8 bases identical to TRBD1. J lost 5 bases, V lost 6 bases, and 12 bases had no gene match. The CDR3 is 16 amino acids. From germline, CDR1 is MNHEY and CDR2 SMNVEV (reference sequence). Here the CDR3 DNA reads TGTGCCAGCAGAGACAGGGGATCGGCTTTACACAATGAGCAGTTCTTC. Encoded protein: CASRDRGSALHNEQFF.

The chain uses TRBV27 and TRBJ2-1, with 8 bases that match TRBD2. The V gene end was trimmed by 3 bases and the J gene end by 5 bases; junction bases not matched to a gene: 6. CDR3 length: 15 residues. Per germline, CDR1 MNHEY and CDR2 SMNVEV (reference sequence). The chain's CDR3 is CASSFGTRRHNEQFF. CDR3 nucleotides: TGTGCCAGCAGTTTTGGGACTAGAAGACACAATGAGCAGTTCTTC.

The chain is built from TRBV30 and TRBJ1-6; the D is unclear. Germline V gives CDR1 GTSNPN, CDR2 SVGIG (reference sequence). This CDR3 spans 17 amino acids. Trimming left V 4 bases short and J 5 bases short, with 21 bases between. CDR3 region: CAWNRRRPVPNNSPLHF. In DNA form, the CDR3 reads TGTGCCTGGAACCGGAGGCGGCCGGTCCCAAATAATTCACCCCTCCACTTT. The whole variable domain, remainder taken from reference TRBV30 and TRBJ1-6, is SQTIHQWPATLVQPVGSPLSLECTVEGTSNPNLYWYRQAAGRGLQLLFYSVGIGQISSEVPQNLSASRPQDRQFILSSKKLLLSDSGFYLCAWNRRRPVPNNSPLHFGNGTRLTVT.

This clonotype was counted a few times. V is TRBV7-9 and J is TRBJ2-4, with D possibly matching TRBD1 (5 bases). The germline gives CDR1 SEHNR, CDR2 FQNEAQ (reference sequence). The ends were cut back, 5 bases at V and 5 bases at J, with 16 bases in the middle. The CDR3 sequence is 15 residues long. The CDR3 loop reads CASSAPTASENIQYF. CDR3 nucleotide sequence: TGTGCCAGCAGCGCCCCGACAGCGTCGGAAAACATTCAGTACTTC.

This chain connects TRBV6-5 to TRBJ2-5, with D perhaps TRBD1 or TRBD2 (6 bases each). Germline lookup yields CDR1 MNHEY and CDR2 SVGAGI. The CDR3 covers 16 residues. Trimming removed 0 bases from V and 4 bases from J, with 15 bases in between. CDR3 nucleotide sequence: TGTGCCAGCAGTTACTCCCAGGTGGGGGGCGGAGAGACCCAGTACTTC. It codes for CASSYSQVGGGETQYF.

This chain links TRBV2 with TRBJ2-1; weak D call: TRBD2 (7 bases). Trimming stripped 5 bases from V and 6 bases from J, with 23 bases between. Germline lookup yields CDR1 SNHLY and CDR2 FYNNEI. The CDR3 spans 17 residues. The CDR3 region has the DNA TGTGCCAGCAGTTCGCCTAAGGGGAGTCGGGGGGCCAATGAGCAGTTCTTC. This gives the protein CASSSPKGSRGANEQFF. Complete variable domain (other parts from reference TRBV2 and TRBJ2-1): EPEVTQTPSHQVTQMGQEVILRCVPISNHLYFYWYRQILGQKVEFLVSFYNNEISEKSEIFDDQFSVERPDGSNFTLKIRSTKLEDSAMYFCASSSPKGSRGANEQFFGPGTRLTVL.

There are a few counts of this clonotype. The chain joins TRBV4-2 to TRBJ2-2; a possible D gene is TRBD1 (5 bases). Germline lookup yields CDR1 LGHNA and CDR2 YNFKEQ. The CDR3 sequence is 15 residues long. Trimming removed 3 bases at V and 5 bases at J, with 13 bases between. The CDR3 DNA follows: TGTGCCAGCAGCCAGCGCCCCAGACAGACCGGGGAGCTGTTTTTT. Translated: CASSQRPRQTGELFF.

This clonotype was seen a handful of times. The CDR3 protein is CASSLAQPNYGYTF. CDR3 DNA: TGCGCCAGCAGCTTGGCTCAGCCTAACTATGGCTACACCTTC. The rearrangement links TRBV5-1 to TRBJ1-2; D is uncertain. Germline CDR1 SGHRS, CDR2 YFSETQ. The CDR3 has 14 residues. The V end lost 0 bases, the J end lost 0 bases, and 6 bases lay between the germline ends.

This CDR3 reads CATLWTSGRNEQFF. The CDR3 nucleotides read TGTGCCACCCTATGGACTAGCGGGAGGAATGAGCAGTTCTTC. This rearrangement joins TRBV25-1 to TRBJ2-1; 14 bases agree with TRBD2. Trimming cost V 10 bases and J 7 bases; bases outside gene matches: 6. This CDR3 spans 14 amino acids. Germline CDR1 and CDR2: MGHDK and SYGVNS. Full variable domain (remainder filled in from reference TRBV25-1 and TRBJ2-1): EADIYQTPRYLVIGTGKKITLECSQTMGHDKMYWYQQDPGMELHLIHYSYGVNSTEKGDLSSESTVSRIRTEHFPLTLESARPSHTSQYLCATLWTSGRNEQFFGPGTRLTVL.

This clonotype was found a few times. The chain joins TRBV12-3 or TRBV12-4 to TRBJ2-3; D call uncertain. The CDR3 runs 12 residues. V was trimmed by 6 bases and J by 5 bases, leaving 9 bases between them. The CDR3 sequence: CASRSPEDTQYF. As DNA, the CDR3 is TGTGCCAGCAGATCCCCCGAAGATACGCAGTATTTT.

This rearrangement joins TRBV25-1 to TRBJ1-1, with a weak D call TRBD1 (6 bases). The CDR3 runs to 15 residues. The V end was cut by 7 bases, the J end by 3 bases, with 18 bases between. Germline V gene data show CDR1 as MGHDK and CDR2 as SYGVNS. CDR3 residues: CASTRILGGHTEAFF. The CDR3 DNA reads as TGTGCCAGCACACGTATCCTTGGGGGGCACACTGAAGCTTTCTTT. The variable domain in full, with the rest retrieved from reference TRBV25-1 and TRBJ1-1, is EADIYQTPRYLVIGTGKKITLECSQTMGHDKMYWYQQDPGMELHLIHYSYGVNSTEKGDLSSESTVSRIRTEHFPLTLESARPSHTSQYLCASTRILGGHTEAFFGQGTRLTVV.

This clonotype was counted many times. One end of the junction does not line up with germline, which may come from a read error. J is TRBJ1-5 and V is TRBV2; 7 nucleotides agree with TRBD1. Germline V CDR1 and CDR2: SNHLY, FYNNEI. This CDR3 contains 14 residues. The CDR3 loop reads CASSGGTVNQPQHF. CDR3 DNA: TGTGCGAGCAGTGGTGGGACAGTGAATCAGCCCCAGCATTTT.

On this clonotype itself: One end of the junction is discordant with germline, which a read error may explain. This chain connects TRBV12-3 or TRBV12-4 to TRBJ1-1; the D is unclear. This CDR3 is 13 amino acids long. CDR3 sequence: CASSPQSGTEACF. The CDR3 nucleotides are TGTGCCAGCAGTCCGCAGAGTGGCACTGAAGCTTGCTTT.

Many counts were recorded for this clonotype. V gene TRBV12-3 or TRBV12-4 combines with J gene TRBJ2-7, with 10 bases aligning to TRBD2. V trimming: 11 bases; J trimming: 3 bases; junction bases outside the gene matches: 4. The CDR3 contains 12 residues. CDR3 loop: CAVSSGGYEQYF. The CDR3 DNA is TGTGCCGTCTCTAGCGGGGGCTACGAGCAGTACTTC.

This clonotype was seen at least ten times. The J gene is TRBJ1-5, the V gene TRBV16, with D unresolved. Germline V CDR1 and CDR2: KGHSY, FQNENV. This CDR3 has 16 residues. Trimming shortened V by 4 bases and J by 2 bases, and 15 bases separated the two germline ends. This CDR3 is CASSLPPGGGNQPQHF. The CDR3 nucleotides are TGTGCCAGCAGCCTCCCGCCTGGCGGGGGCAATCAGCCCCAGCATTTT.

V is TRBV29-1 and J is TRBJ2-5; 8 bases line up with TRBD1. The CDR3 is 13 residues long. Germline CDR1 and CDR2: SQVTM and ANQGSEA. V shed 6 bases, J shed 3 bases, and the junction held 6 bases outside the gene matches. CDR3 bases: TGCAGCGTGGGGGACAGGCTGGAAGAGACCCAGTACTTC. The encoded protein is CSVGDRLEETQYF.

The table lists this clonotype with a few counts. CDR3 sequence reads: CASSQATGGDYGYTF. Written as DNA, the CDR3 is TGTGCCAGCAGCCAAGCCACAGGGGGGGATTATGGCTACACCTTC. The V gene is TRBV4-2, the J gene TRBJ1-2, with TRBD1 matching 8 bases. V shed 1 base and J 5 bases; nucleotides not matched to a gene: 6. Germline assignment: CDR1 LGHNA and CDR2 YNFKEQ. The CDR3 sequence is 15 residues long.

This clonotype was observed a few times. The chain combines TRBV7-2 with TRBJ2-1; tentative D call: TRBD1 (5 bases). The CDR3 runs to 12 residues. The germline V gene encodes CDR1 SGHTA and CDR2 FQGNSA. V dropped 5 bases and J dropped 10 bases, with 12 bases sitting between them. CDR3 in amino acids: CASSPGSGEQFF. CDR3 bases: TGTGCCAGCAGCCCAGGATCAGGGGAGCAGTTCTTC.